The present T cell receptor beta chain was sequenced within a study of monozygotic twins with inflammatory bowel disease. The study's findings and limits: Relative to healthy twins, IBD patients had fewer clonotypes in common with others, a gap that was especially apparent with disease activity.

UMIs with a 6-nucleotide sample barcode were added by template switching. TCRdb re-called the 5' RACE reads and catalogs CDR3 proteins one per entry, DNA excluded. In total, the table holds around 140,000 distinct CDR3 sequences. With respect to this clonotype: The antigen is unknown.

The germline gives CDR1 SGHVS, CDR2 FQNEAQ. The CDR3 runs to 14 residues. Sequences were obtained from blood. The receptor's source is a human donor with ulcerative colitis or Crohn's disease, or a healthy co-twin of an affected twin (not recorded which). The chain uses TRBV7-8 and TRBJ1-1; the TRBD1 assignment by TCRdb is unverifiable without DNA. Here the CDR3 reads CASSLETGFTEAFF.